This TCR beta chain was sequenced for a study of OX40 agonist ivuxolimab in advanced cancers. On the study more broadly: The study treated patients with ivuxolimab, an agonistic anti-OX40 (CD134) antibody.

The CDR3 contains 16 residues. Unmatched junction bases numbered 6, after V lost 3 bases and J lost 4 bases. Germline CDR1 and CDR2: MDHEN and SYDVKM. Repertoires were generated with immunoSEQ multiplex PCR, while TCRdb's copy carries only in-frame clones and drops some. This sample has 40,000 to 45,000 clones; about 86% occur once, and the top ten carry 20% to 25%. The specimen was CD4+ or CD8+ T cells sorted from blood, collected in a trial of the OX40 agonist ivuxolimab. This chain links TRBV28 with TRBJ2-3; 11 bases match TRBD1. The TCR comes from an adult with an advanced solid tumor such as melanoma, head and neck, liver or kidney cancer. CDR3 sequence: CASSFPGTGGSDTQYF. The CDR3 DNA reads as TGTGCCAGCAGTTTCCCCGGGACAGGGGGATCAGATACGCAGTATTTT. The whole variable domain, filled in from reference TRBV28 and TRBJ2-3, reads DVKVTQSSRYLVKRTGEKVFLECVQDMDHENMFWYRQDPGLGLRLIYFSYDVKMKEKGDIPEGYSVSREKKERFSLILESASTNQTSMYLCASSFPGTGGSDTQYFGPGTRLTVL.